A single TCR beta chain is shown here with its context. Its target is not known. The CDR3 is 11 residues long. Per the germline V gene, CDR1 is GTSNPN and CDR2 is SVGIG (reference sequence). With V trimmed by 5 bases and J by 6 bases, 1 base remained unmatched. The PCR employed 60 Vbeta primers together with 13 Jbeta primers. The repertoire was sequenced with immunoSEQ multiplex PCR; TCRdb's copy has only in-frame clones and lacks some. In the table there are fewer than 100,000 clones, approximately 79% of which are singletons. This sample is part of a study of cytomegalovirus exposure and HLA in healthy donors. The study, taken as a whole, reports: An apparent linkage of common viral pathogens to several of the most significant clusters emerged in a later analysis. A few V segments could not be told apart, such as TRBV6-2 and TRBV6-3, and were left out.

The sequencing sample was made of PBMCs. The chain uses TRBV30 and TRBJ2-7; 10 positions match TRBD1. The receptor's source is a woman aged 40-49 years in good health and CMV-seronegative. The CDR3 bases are TGTGCCTGGGGGACAGGGGTCGAGCAGTACTTC. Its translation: CAWGTGVEQYF.